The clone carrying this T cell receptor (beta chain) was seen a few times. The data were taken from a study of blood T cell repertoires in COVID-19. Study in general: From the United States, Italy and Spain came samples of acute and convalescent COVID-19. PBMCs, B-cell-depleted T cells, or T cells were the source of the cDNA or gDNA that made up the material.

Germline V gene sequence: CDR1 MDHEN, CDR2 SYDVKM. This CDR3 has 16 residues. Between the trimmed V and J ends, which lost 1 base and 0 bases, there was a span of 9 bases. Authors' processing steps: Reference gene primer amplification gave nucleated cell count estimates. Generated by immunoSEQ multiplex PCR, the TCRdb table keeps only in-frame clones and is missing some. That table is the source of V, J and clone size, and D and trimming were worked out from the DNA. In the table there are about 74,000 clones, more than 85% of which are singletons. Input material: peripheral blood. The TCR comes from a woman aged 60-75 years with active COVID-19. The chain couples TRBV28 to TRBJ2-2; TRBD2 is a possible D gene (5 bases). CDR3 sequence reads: CASSLLSSANTGELFF. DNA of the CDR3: TGTGCCAGCAGTTTATTGAGTAGCGCGAACACCGGGGAGCTGTTTTTT.